Each of the 30 T cell receptor beta chains below was sequenced from the same sample in a study of cytomegalovirus exposure and HLA in healthy donors. The PCR was carried out with 60 Vbeta primers and 13 Jbeta primers. Some clones are missing from TCRdb's copy, which holds only in-frame ones; the method was immunoSEQ multiplex PCR. The data contain 140,000 to 150,000 clones, around two thirds of them singletons. The sequenced sample was PBMCs. Every receptor here comes from a male donor in good health and CMV-seronegative.

This clone was picked up a small number of times. J is TRBJ1-6 and V is TRBV6-5; D gene uncertain. Looked up from germline, CDR1 is MNHEY and CDR2 is SVGAGI. CDR3 length equals 15 residues. Trimming stripped 7 bases from V and 9 bases from J, with 19 bases between. The CDR3 sequence: CASKWAYLEISPLHF. CDR3 in DNA: TGTGCCAGCAAATGGGCCTATCTCGAGATTTCACCCCTCCACTTT.

The chain combines TRBV2 with TRBJ2-3, with a possible D match to TRBD2 (5 bases). The CDR3 is made up of 14 amino acids. With 7 bases removed from V and 1 base from J, the gap between germline ends came to 12 bases. CDR1 and CDR2 from the germline V gene are SNHLY and FYNNEI. CDR3 sequence reads: CASIISAGTDTQYF. The CDR3 DNA follows: TGTGCCAGCATAATTAGCGCGGGCACAGATACGCAGTATTTT.

The rearrangement links TRBV6-6 to TRBJ1-6; TRBD1 might be the D (5 bases). The CDR3 is 15 amino acids. CDR1 is MNHNY, CDR2 SVGAGI, per germline (reference sequence). V shed 0 bases and J shed 9 bases, with 12 bases lying between them. The CDR3 sequence: CASSYSGGFGSPLHF. CDR3 DNA: TGTGCCAGCAGTTACTCGGGGGGTTTCGGTTCACCCCTCCACTTT.

In this sample, this clone turned up a few times. V usage is TRBV23-1 and J usage is TRBJ1-1; D possibly corresponds to TRBD1 (6 bases). Being an ORF, TRBV23-1 has a function that is uncertain. The CDR3 runs to 13 residues. V was shortened by 8 bases and J by 4 bases, with 14 bases between the two germline ends. This chain's CDR3 is CASRGGAVTEAFF. CDR3 sequence (DNA): TGCGCCAGCCGGGGGGGGGCCGTCACTGAAGCTTTCTTT.

The J gene is TRBJ1-1, the V gene TRBV6-1, with TRBD1 as a possible D gene (6 bases). The CDR3 has 16 residues. Germline CDR1 reads MNHNS; CDR2 reads SASEGT. V was shortened by 0 bases and J by 4 bases, with 15 bases between the two germline ends. The CDR3 region is CASSEAAGMGATEAFF. The CDR3 DNA reads TGTGCCAGCAGTGAAGCAGCAGGGATGGGGGCCACTGAAGCTTTCTTT.

By share of the sample, this clone is medium-sized. Other DNA sequences of this sample code for an identical CDR3. The rearrangement uses TRBV5-6 and TRBJ1-1; possible D gene TRBD1, 5 bases. The CDR3 spans 12 residues. V was shortened by 1 base and J by 8 bases, with 9 bases between the two germline ends. Germline V gene data show CDR1 as SGHDT and CDR2 as YYEEEE. This CDR3 reads CASSLRGTEAFF. CDR3 nucleotides: TGTGCCAGCAGCTTGAGGGGAACGGAAGCTTTCTTT.

The V gene is TRBV28, the J gene TRBJ1-5, with no clear D. The germline V and J ends were trimmed by 6 bases and 2 bases, with 11 bases remaining between them. This CDR3 has 14 residues. Germline CDR1 is MDHEN and CDR2 is SYDVKM. Here the CDR3 DNA reads TGTGCCAGCAGACAAGGAGGAGGCAATCAGCCCCAGCATTTT. Protein product: CASRQGGGNQPQHF.

Only a few counts were recorded for this clone. V gene TRBV19 combines with J gene TRBJ1-1; D gene unclear. Per the germline V gene, CDR1 is LNHDA and CDR2 is SQIVND (reference sequence). The ends were cut back, 6 bases at V and 6 bases at J, with 14 bases in the middle. The CDR3 is 13 residues long. The DNA for the CDR3 is TGTGCCAGTAGCCCCCGGGAGACCGCTGAAGCTTTCTTT. It yields the protein CASSPRETAEAFF. The full variable domain, in which reference TRBV19 and TRBJ1-1 provide the parts outside the CDR3, is DGGITQSPKYLFRKEGQNVTLSCEQNLNHDAMYWYRQDPGQGLRLIYYSQIVNDFQKGDIAEGYSVSREKKESFPLTVTSAQKNPTAFYLCASSPRETAEAFFGQGTRLTVV.

This chain joins TRBV11-2 and TRBJ2-1; perhaps TRBD2 as D (6 bases). Per germline, CDR1 SGHAT and CDR2 FQNNGV. The CDR3 consists of 18 residues. The V end lost 3 bases, the J end lost 10 bases, and 28 bases lay between the germline ends. In DNA, the CDR3 is TGTGCCAGCAGCTTCCCTCAAGTAGGGACTGGGTGGGTACTAGAGCAGTTCTTC. Translated: CASSFPQVGTGWVLEQFF.

The V call is TRBV7-9, the J call TRBJ1-5, with D possibly matching TRBD1 (5 bases). Trimming took 5 bases from V and 0 from J, leaving 8 bases between them. CDR3 length: 14 amino acids. Germline CDR1 SEHNR, CDR2 FQNEAQ (reference sequence). The CDR3 region is CASSPGYSNQPQHF. CDR3 nucleotide sequence: TGTGCCAGCAGCCCAGGGTATAGCAATCAGCCCCAGCATTTT.

This clone was counted between two and nine times. The chain joins TRBV5-6 to TRBJ1-2; 7 bases are shared with TRBD1. The CDR3 length is 17 residues. The germline V gene has CDR1 SGHDT and CDR2 YYEEEE. Trimming took 0 bases from V and 4 from J; bases not matched to a gene: 12. The CDR3 coding sequence is TGTGCCAGCAGCTTGGAATTGGACAGGTGGCGAGTCTATGGCTACACCTTC. Encoded protein: CASSLELDRWRVYGYTF. Supplemented by reference TRBV5-6 and TRBJ1-2, the full variable domain reads DAGVTQSPTHLIKTRGQQVTLRCSPKSGHDTVSWYQQALGQGPQFIFQYYEEEERQRGNFPDRFSGHQFPNYSSELNVNALLLGDSALYLCASSLELDRWRVYGYTFGSGTRLTVV.

V and J are TRBV2 and TRBJ2-3; 11 bases are a match to TRBD2. This CDR3 has 16 residues. CDR1 SNHLY and CDR2 FYNNEI come from the germline V gene. The V and J ends lost 6 bases and 2 bases, in that order; junction bases with no gene match: 7. The DNA of the CDR3 is TGTGCCAGCAGCAAAAATAGCGGGGGGGCCACAGATACGCAGTATTTT. This sequence encodes CASSKNSGGATDTQYF.

There are a few counts of this clone. The chain couples TRBV20-1 to TRBJ1-2, with D uncertain. The CDR3 contains 9 residues. Trimming took off 6 bases at V and 4 bases at J, with 3 bases between the two ends. Germline assignment: CDR1 DFQATT and CDR2 SNEGSKA (reference sequence). The CDR3 nucleotides are TGCAGTGCCATCTATGGCTACACCTTC. This gives the protein CSAIYGYTF.

The genes are TRBV6-1 and TRBJ1-6, with D perhaps TRBD1 (5 bases). Between the trimmed V and J ends, which lost 2 bases and 9 bases, there was a span of 11 bases. The length of the CDR3 is 14 residues. CDR1 is MNHNS, CDR2 SASEGT, per germline. DNA for the CDR3: TGTGCCAGCAGTGAAAGTAGGGGTGGTTCACCCCTCCACTTT. As protein: CASSESRGGSPLHF.

This sequence joins TRBV7-2 and TRBJ2-2, with TRBD2 matching 10 bases. CDR1 is SGHTA, CDR2 FQGNSA, per germline. V dropped 5 bases and J dropped 5; count of bases not matched to a gene: 11. The CDR3 is 17 amino acids. The DNA of the CDR3 is TGTGCCAGCAGCCCAGGGGCCAGCGGGGGGGCGACCGGGGAGCTGTTTTTT. It yields the protein CASSPGASGGATGELFF. The full variable domain, in which reference TRBV7-2 and TRBJ2-2 provide the parts outside the CDR3, is GAGVSQSPSNKVTEKGKDVELRCDPISGHTALYWYRQSLGQGLEFLIYFQGNSAPDKSGLPSDRFSAERTGGSVSTLTIQRTQQEDSAVYLCASSPGASGGATGELFFGEGSRLTVL.

The chain employs TRBV7-9 and TRBJ1-2; unclear D gene. Germline CDR1 and CDR2: SEHNR and FQNEAQ (reference sequence). The CDR3 runs 13 residues. The V end lost 2 bases, the J end lost 7 bases, and 11 bases lay between the germline ends. The CDR3, as DNA: TGTGCCAGCAGCTTAACTCCGGGGTCTGGCTACACCTTC. Protein product: CASSLTPGSGYTF.

The V call is TRBV4-3, the J call TRBJ2-2, with 7 bases matching TRBD2. Germline-derived CDR1 and CDR2 are LGHNA and YSLEER. This CDR3 spans 15 amino acids. Germline trimming cut 3 bases from V and 4 bases from J; bases unmatched to any gene: 5. The CDR3 DNA reads as TGCGCCAGCAGCCACGATTGGGGGGGCACCGGGGAGCTGTTTTTT. Protein sequence: CASSHDWGGTGELFF.

V and J are TRBV9 and TRBJ1-1; D is ambiguous. The CDR3 totals 13 residues. Germline CDR1 is SGDLS and CDR2 is YYNGEE. The germline V and J ends were trimmed by 3 bases and 3 bases, with 9 bases remaining between them. Here the CDR3 reads CASSAALYTEAFF. CDR3 in DNA: TGTGCCAGCAGCGCCGCGTTGTACACTGAAGCTTTCTTT. The complete variable domain, with remaining parts taken from reference TRBV9 and TRBJ1-1, reads DSGVTQTPKHLITATGQRVTLRCSPRSGDLSVYWYQQSLDQGLQFLIQYYNGEERAKGNILERFSAQQFPDLHSELNLSSLELGDSALYFCASSAALYTEAFFGQGTRLTVV.

The V gene is TRBV13, the J gene TRBJ2-7, with 8 nucleotides matching TRBD2. Germline trimming cut 5 bases from V and 7 bases from J; bases unmatched to any gene: 19. Germline assignment: CDR1 PRHDT and CDR2 FYEKMQ (reference sequence). This CDR3 is built from 17 residues. CDR3 nucleotide sequence: TGTGCCAGCAGCGGGGGGGTCGGGGCGGGGGGATTAGGAGAGCAGTACTTC. This translates into CASSGGVGAGGLGEQYF. The entire variable domain, with the rest obtained from reference TRBV13 and TRBJ2-7, is as follows: AAGVIQSPRHLIKEKRETATLKCYPIPRHDTVYWYQQGPGQDPQFLISFYEKMQSDKGSIPDRFSAQQFSDYHSELNMSSLELGDSALYFCASSGGVGAGGLGEQYFGPGTRLTVT.

This clone was seen more than once but under ten times. This rearrangement joins TRBV10-3 to TRBJ2-7; TRBD2 matches 7 bases. Trimming at V came to 4 bases and at J to 5 bases, leaving 11 bases not matched to a gene. Per the germline V gene, CDR1 is ENHRY and CDR2 is SYGVKD. The length of the CDR3 is 15 residues. CDR3 nucleotide sequence: TGTGCCATCAGTGTCAGTTGGGAGGGTGGGAACGAGCAGTACTTC. This gives the protein CAISVSWEGGNEQYF.

This chain links TRBV18 with TRBJ1-4, with D possibly being TRBD1 (6 bases). CDR3 length: 14 residues. Trimming pared 3 bases from V and 7 bases from J, leaving 12 bases between. Germline CDR1 reads KGHSH; CDR2 reads LQKENI. The DNA for the CDR3 is TGTGCCAGCTCACCGCAGGGGCGCATTGAAAAACTGTTTTTT. This translates into CASSPQGRIEKLFF.

This clone has just a few counts. V is TRBV6-1 and J is TRBJ1-5; 8 positions match TRBD1. Trimming removed 2 bases from V and 6 bases from J; junction bases left unmatched: 6. The CDR3 has 15 amino acids. The V gene's germline CDR1 is MNHNS and CDR2 SASEGT. The CDR3: CASSESGQGSQPQHF. DNA for the CDR3: TGTGCCAGCAGTGAATCCGGACAGGGTAGTCAGCCCCAGCATTTT.

This clone was recorded a few times. J is TRBJ1-4 and V is TRBV18; D uncertain. The CDR3 is 16 amino acids. Looked up from germline, CDR1 is KGHSH and CDR2 is LQKENI. V lost 2 bases, J lost 0 bases, and 10 bases lay in between. CDR3 sequence: CASSPRLVATNEKLFF. For the CDR3, the DNA is TGTGCCAGCTCACCAAGACTCGTTGCAACTAATGAAAAACTGTTTTTT.

A few counts support this clone. The V gene is TRBV2, the J gene TRBJ1-1; D not resolved. The V end lost 4 bases, the J end lost 5 bases, and 11 bases lay between the germline ends. Germline values: CDR1 SNHLY, CDR2 FYNNEI. The CDR3 consists of 13 residues. As DNA, the CDR3 is TGTGCCAGCAGTGGCCCGGGAGTTACTGAAGCTTTCTTT. Translated: CASSGPGVTEAFF.

The rearrangement joins TRBV6-6 to TRBJ1-6, with D tentatively TRBD1 (5 bases). This CDR3 is built from 16 residues. Germline lookup yields CDR1 MNHNY and CDR2 SVGAGI (reference sequence). V was cut by 0 bases and J by 6 bases, with 12 bases left in between. CDR3 protein: CASSYSGGTANSPLHF. CDR3 in DNA: TGTGCCAGCAGTTACTCGGGGGGGACGGCTAATTCACCCCTCCACTTT.

With respect to this clone: A junction end diverges from the germline sequence, so it may reflect a read error. V and J are TRBV4-1 and TRBJ1-2, with TRBD1 matching 9 bases. The germline CDR1 and CDR2 sequences are MGHRA and YSYEKL. The CDR3 is 17 residues long. CDR3 DNA sequence: TGCGCCAGCAGTCAAGACAGGGGGGACAAGGGCCGGTATGGCTACCCCTTC. It is translated as CASSQDRGDKGRYGYPF.

This clone appeared a few times. The chain is built from TRBV5-1 and TRBJ2-7; TRBD1 is a possible D gene (6 bases). Between the trimmed V and J ends, which lost 1 base and 3 bases, there was a span of 23 bases. CDR3 length: 18 amino acids. CDR1 is SGHRS, CDR2 YFSETQ, per germline. The CDR3 DNA sequence: TGCGCCAGCAGCTTGAGAGCTTCGACACAAGGGGGTATCTACGAGCAGTACTTC. Translation gives CASSLRASTQGGIYEQYF.

This chain connects TRBV30 to TRBJ2-2; D possibly corresponds to TRBD2 (6 bases). V was pared by 3 bases and J by 7 bases, with 12 bases between. The CDR3 has 13 amino acids. From germline, CDR1 is GTSNPN and CDR2 SVGIG (reference sequence). CDR3 sequence reads: CAWSRGTDGELFF. The DNA for the CDR3 is TGTGCCTGGAGCCGCGGGACGGACGGGGAGCTGTTTTTT.

Worth noting for this clone: A read error may explain this, as a much larger clone is one base away. The gene calls are TRBV7-9 and TRBJ2-5; 11 positions match TRBD2. This CDR3 has 18 residues. The germline CDR1 and CDR2 sequences are SEHNR and FQNEAQ (reference sequence). The CDR3 bases are TGTTCCAGCAGCTTATTTGATAGCGGGGGGGCATTCCAAGAGACCCAGTACTTC. Its translation: CSSSLFDSGGAFQETQYF.

The V and J genes are TRBV6-1 and TRBJ1-1; TRBD1 agrees at 10 bases. The CDR3 runs to 14 residues. Germline CDR1 MNHNS, CDR2 SASEGT. Germline trimming cut 3 bases from V and 7 bases from J; bases unmatched to any gene: 5. The CDR3 nucleotides are TGTGCCAGCAGTGACGGGACAGGGGTGGATGAAGCTTTCTTT. Protein sequence: CASSDGTGVDEAFF.